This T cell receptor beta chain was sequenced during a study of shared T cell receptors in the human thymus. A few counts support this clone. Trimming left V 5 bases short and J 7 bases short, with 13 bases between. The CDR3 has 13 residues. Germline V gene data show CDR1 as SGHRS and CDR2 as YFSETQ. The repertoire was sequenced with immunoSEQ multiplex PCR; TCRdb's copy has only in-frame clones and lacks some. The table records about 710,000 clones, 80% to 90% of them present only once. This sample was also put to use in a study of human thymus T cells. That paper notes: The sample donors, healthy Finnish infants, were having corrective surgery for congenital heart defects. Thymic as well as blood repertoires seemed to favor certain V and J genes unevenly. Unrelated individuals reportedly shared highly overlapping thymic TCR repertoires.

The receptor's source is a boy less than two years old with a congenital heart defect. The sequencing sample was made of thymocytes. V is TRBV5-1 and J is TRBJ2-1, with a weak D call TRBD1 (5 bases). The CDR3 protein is CASRSAGWNEQFF. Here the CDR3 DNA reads TGCGCCAGCAGATCGGCAGGGTGGAATGAGCAGTTCTTC.